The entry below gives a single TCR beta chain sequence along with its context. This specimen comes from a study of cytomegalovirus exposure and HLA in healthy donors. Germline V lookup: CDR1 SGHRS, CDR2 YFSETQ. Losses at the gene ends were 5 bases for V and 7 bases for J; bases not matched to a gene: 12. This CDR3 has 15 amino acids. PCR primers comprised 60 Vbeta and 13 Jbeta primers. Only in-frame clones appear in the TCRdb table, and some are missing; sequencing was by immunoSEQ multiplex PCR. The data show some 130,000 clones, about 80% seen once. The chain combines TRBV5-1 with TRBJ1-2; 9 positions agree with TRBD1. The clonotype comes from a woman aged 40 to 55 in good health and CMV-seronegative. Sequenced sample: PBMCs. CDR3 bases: TGCGCCAGCAGTTTGACAGGGGGTTATGGAACTGGCTACACCTTC. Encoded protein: CASSLTGGYGTGYTF.